These 5 T cell receptor beta chains were sequenced from one sample in a study of T cell changes during pregnancy in multiple sclerosis (dated by TCRdb to about 2019). Library prep was done by the immunoSEQ multiplex PCR assay. As stored in TCRdb, this immuneACCESS dataset retains in-frame rearrangements with V and J assigned. A fraction of the clones does not appear; measured against another copy, unresolved V genes explain less than half of the discrepancy, and the remainder lacks a known reason. The sample table contains 30,000 to 35,000 clones; only one count was recorded for 80% to 90% of them. In total, the top ten clones hold 9.5% to 10% of the sample. The sequencing here drew on CD8+ T cells from peripheral blood mononuclear cells, taken in the first trimester of pregnancy. These TCRs come from a female donor with multiple sclerosis, enrolled in a pregnancy study.

Points on this clone: The junction does not match germline at one end; this may be a read error. This rearrangement joins TRBV13 to TRBJ2-7; 10 bases are shared with TRBD2. Germline V gene sequence: CDR1 PRHDT, CDR2 FYEKMQ (reference sequence). The CDR3 consists of 15 residues. The CDR3 DNA reads TGTGCCAGCAACTTAGGTCTAGCGGGGGCCTACGAGCAGTACTTC. Translation gives CASNLGLAGAYEQYF.

The chain employs TRBV15 and TRBJ2-1, with D perhaps TRBD1 (5 bases). The length of the CDR3 is 14 residues. Germline V gives CDR1 LNHNV, CDR2 YYDKDF (reference sequence). The V and J ends lost 3 bases and 3 bases respectively, with 9 bases between them. CDR3 bases: TGTGCCACCAGCAGCTACAGGATCTACAATGAGCAGTTCTTC. Amino acids: CATSSYRIYNEQFF.

This clone showed up many times. The chain is built from TRBV28 and TRBJ1-1; the D gene is possibly TRBD1 (5 bases). V was trimmed by 8 bases and J by 1 base, leaving 11 bases between them. From germline, CDR1 is MDHEN and CDR2 SYDVKM. The CDR3 is 13 amino acids. CDR3 sequence: CASAVGGNTEAFF. CDR3 nucleotides: TGTGCCAGCGCCGTGGGGGGGAACACTGAAGCTTTCTTT.

The chain carries TRBV18 and TRBJ2-5, with 7 bases identical to TRBD1. The germline V gene encodes CDR1 KGHSH and CDR2 LQKENI. The CDR3 consists of 17 residues. J was trimmed by 2 bases and V by 4 bases; bases with no gene match: 13. The CDR3 nucleotides read TGTGCCAGCTCACGTCTCAGAGCTGACAGGGATCAAGAGACCCAGTACTTC. It translates to CASSRLRADRDQETQYF.

The genes are TRBV30 and TRBJ2-7, with 10 nucleotides matching TRBD2. The CDR3 has 13 residues. J was trimmed by 5 bases and V by 3 bases; bases with no gene match: 4. Germline V gives CDR1 GTSNPN, CDR2 SVGIG (reference sequence). CDR3 protein: CAWRAGGVNEQYF. CDR3 sequence (DNA): TGTGCCTGGAGAGCGGGGGGGGTCAACGAGCAGTACTTC.